This paragraph reports one T cell receptor (beta chain). V was trimmed by 6 bases and J by 6 bases, leaving 18 bases between them. Germline CDR1 is KGHSH and CDR2 is LQKENI. The CDR3 spans 15 residues. Through a sample-barcoded 5' primer and a J-beta primer mix, a second PCR was run for roughly 6 to 12 cycles. One entry per CDR3 protein results from TCRdb running MiXCR on the 5' RACE reads. The table records approximately 690,000 distinct CDR3 sequences, 58% of them present only once. The data were obtained in a study of blood T cells in healthy people across ages. Those donating, healthy Caucasian individuals from Russia, were aged 6 to 90. Samples each had at least 6 micrograms of total RNA extracted.

The clonotype was recovered from a man aged 55 to 70 in good health. This chain connects TRBV18 to TRBJ1-5; a weak D match, TRBD1 (5 bases). Material for sequencing was blood. CDR3 in amino acids: CASSPLREDGQPQHF. Here the CDR3 DNA reads TGTGCCAGCTCGCCCCTCAGGGAGGATGGTCAGCCCCAGCATTTT.